This T cell receptor (beta chain) was obtained from a study of blood T cell repertoires in COVID-19. At the level of the study: COVID-19 samples collected from the United States, Italy and Spain covered acute and convalescent phases.

The CDR3 has 13 amino acids. Between the trimmed V and J ends, which lost 5 bases and 7 bases, there was a span of 9 bases. Only in-frame clones appear in the TCRdb table, and some are missing; sequencing was by immunoSEQ multiplex PCR. The table records 250,000 to 350,000 clones, 70% to 90% of them present only once. This clone has a count of ten or more. The receptor was isolated from a human donor with COVID-19, enrolled during active disease. The donor label of this sample is uncertain. Source material: peripheral blood. The chain uses TRBV12-3 or TRBV12-4 and TRBJ1-6; D gene ambiguous. The CDR3: CASSRVRNSPLHF. CDR3 nucleotide sequence: TGTGCCAGCAGTCGCGTACGGAATTCACCCCTCCACTTT.